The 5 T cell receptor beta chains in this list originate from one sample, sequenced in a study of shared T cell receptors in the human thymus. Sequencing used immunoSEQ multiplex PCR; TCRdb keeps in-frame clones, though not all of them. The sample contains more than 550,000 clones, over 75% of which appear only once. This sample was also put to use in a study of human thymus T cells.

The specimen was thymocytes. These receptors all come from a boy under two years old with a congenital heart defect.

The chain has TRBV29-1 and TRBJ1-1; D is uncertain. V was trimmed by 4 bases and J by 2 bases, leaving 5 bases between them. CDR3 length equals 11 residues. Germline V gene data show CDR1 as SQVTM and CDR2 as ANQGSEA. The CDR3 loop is CSVGHNTEAFF. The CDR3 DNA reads TGCAGCGTTGGACACAACACTGAAGCTTTCTTT.

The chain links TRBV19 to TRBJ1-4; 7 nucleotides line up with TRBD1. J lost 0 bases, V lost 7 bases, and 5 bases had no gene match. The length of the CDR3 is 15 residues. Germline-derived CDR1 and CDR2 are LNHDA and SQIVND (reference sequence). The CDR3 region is CASTLDRTTNEKLFF. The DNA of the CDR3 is TGTGCCAGTACCTTGGACAGGACAACTAATGAAAAACTGTTTTTT.

CDR3 in DNA: TGCAGCCTCCGGACTAGCGGGAGCGTTAGGGGCTACAATGAGCAGTTCTTC. It translates to CSLRTSGSVRGYNEQFF. The rearrangement links TRBV29-1 to TRBJ2-1; 13 positions agree with TRBD2. After removal of 8 bases from V and 3 bases from J, the junction contained 13 bases not matched to a gene. Germline CDR1 and CDR2: SQVTM and ANQGSEA. This CDR3 is built from 17 residues.

This chain's CDR3 is CASIPRAPYEQYF. The CDR3 nucleotides read TGTGCCAGCATACCCAGGGCTCCCTACGAGCAGTACTTC. The gene calls are TRBV27 and TRBJ2-7; tentative D call: TRBD1 (5 bases). Trimming cost V 7 bases and J 2 bases, with 12 bases left between them. The germline V gene encodes CDR1 MNHEY and CDR2 SMNVEV (reference sequence). The CDR3 has 13 amino acids.

In nucleotides, the CDR3 is TGCGCCAGCAGCTTGGCGGGACAGGGAATGGTCTACGAGCAGTACTTC. Its translation: CASSLAGQGMVYEQYF. The rearrangement joins TRBV5-1 to TRBJ2-7; 9 positions match TRBD1. The CDR3 has 16 amino acids. Germline CDR1 and CDR2: SGHRS and YFSETQ. Trimming cost V 0 bases and J 3 bases; bases outside gene matches: 7.